This T cell receptor (beta chain) was recorded in a study of CD8 T cells in Susac syndrome. TCR beta was sequenced from blood CD8+ and CD4+ T cells. The patients who served as multiple sclerosis controls were treatment-naive and had stable or active relapsing-remitting disease that fulfilled the revised McDonald criteria. FACS enriched CD8+ TEMRA cells, while bulk CD8+ and CD4+ were negatively isolated. An amount of RNA that ranged from roughly 0.45 to 1 ug was reverse transcribed with random hexamers. immunoSEQ multiplex PCR amplified TCR beta CDR3 across 54 Vbeta, 13 Jbeta. TCRdb fed the immunoSEQ multiplex PCR reads into MiXCR, producing one record per CDR3 protein. In the table there are about 200,000 distinct CDR3 sequences, approximately 96% of which are singletons. Sequenced input: CD4+ T cells from PBMCs. The sequence was collected from a human donor with multiple sclerosis.

This CDR3 reads CSARGDRGSEKLFF. The CDR3 nucleotides read TGCAGTGCTAGGGGGGACAGGGGAAGTGAAAAACTGTTTTTT. This sequence joins TRBV20-1 and TRBJ1-4; 10 nucleotides align to TRBD1. The trim removed 3 bases at V and 7 bases at J, leaving 5 bases unmatched. The germline V gene has CDR1 DFQATT and CDR2 SNEGSKA (reference sequence). The CDR3 has 14 residues.